The clone carrying this T cell receptor (beta chain) occurred once. Its target is not known. Clones were read by immunoSEQ multiplex PCR, and TCRdb kept only the in-frame ones, dropping some. The data contain thousands of clones, 75% of them singletons. Frozen unsorted single-cell suspensions supplied the genomic DNA. CDR3 length: 12 residues. V lost 3 bases, J lost 4 bases, and 7 bases lay in between. Germline CDR1 MDHEN, CDR2 SYDVKM. This entry is derived from a study of immune cell composition in non-small cell lung cancer. Whole-study findings and limits: Top 10 clone scores and clonality were higher in squamous than adenocarcinoma.

This TCR came from a human donor with non-small cell lung cancer. The chain combines TRBV28 with TRBJ2-7; possible D gene TRBD2, 6 bases. Sequences were obtained from lung tumor tissue. The CDR3 here is CASSFSGYEQYF. The DNA of the CDR3 is TGTGCCAGCAGTTTTAGCGGTTACGAGCAGTACTTC.